This is a list of T cell receptor beta chains from one sample in a study of control samples from healthy donors and cancer patients. Some clones are missing from TCRdb's copy, which holds only in-frame ones; the method was immunoSEQ multiplex PCR. The table has more than 10,000 clones, about 92% seen once. The sequencing sample was made of PBMCs. These receptors were collected from an elderly man with lung cancer. Both conserved end residues are part of each CDR3. D genes are given only for firm matches. Expanded clones are given a class, and other clones once, few, many or no size at all.

J gene,clone size,V gene,D gene,CDR3 length,CDR3 protein,CDR3 DNA
TRBJ2-2,-,TRBV7-6,TRBD2,18,CASSFSASGGASTGELFF,TGTGCCAGCAGCTTTTCAGCTAGCGGGGGGGCCTCCACCGGGGAGCTGTTTTTT
TRBJ1-1,-,TRBV7-9,-,15,CASSLVYSPNTEAFF,TGTGCCAGCAGCTTAGTCTACAGTCCGAACACTGAAGCTTTCTTT
TRBJ1-1,once,TRBV19,-,15,CASSLTGTLRTEAFF,TGTGCCAGTAGTTTAACCGGGACCCTGAGGACTGAAGCTTTCTTT
TRBJ1-1,-,TRBV19,-,15,CASSPRQAMNTEAFF,TGTGCCAGTAGTCCGCGACAGGCCATGAACACTGAAGCTTTCTTT
TRBJ2-1,once,TRBV9,-,14,CASSEVDSYNEQFF,TGTGCCAGCAGCGAAGTAGACAGTTACAATGAGCAGTTCTTC
TRBJ1-1,-,TRBV24-1,TRBD1,16,CATSDPKTGENTEAFF,TGTGCCACCAGTGACCCGAAGACAGGGGAAAACACTGAAGCTTTCTTT
TRBJ2-5,-,TRBV2,-,14,CASREDRLQETQYF,TGTGCCAGCAGAGAGGACAGACTCCAAGAGACCCAGTACTTC
TRBJ1-1,-,TRBV9,TRBD1,14,CASSLGQGATEAFF,TGTGCCAGCAGTCTAGGGCAGGGGGCCACTGAAGCTTTCTTT
TRBJ1-3,-,TRBV7-8,-,14,CASSLASSGNTIYF,TGTGCCAGCAGCTTAGCGAGCTCTGGAAACACCATATATTTT
TRBJ2-5,-,TRBV11-2,TRBD2,19,CASSPLLAGGPEIQETQYF,TGTGCCAGCAGCCCATTACTAGCGGGGGGGCCCGAGATTCAAGAGACCCAGTACTTC
TRBJ2-7,few,TRBV7-3,TRBD2,15,CASSSLAGVGNEQYF,TGTGCCAGCAGCTCTTTAGCGGGGGTAGGGAACGAGCAGTACTTC
TRBJ1-3,-,TRBV2,-,11,CASSGQAPIYF,TGTGCCAGCAGTGGACAGGCTCCCATATATTTT